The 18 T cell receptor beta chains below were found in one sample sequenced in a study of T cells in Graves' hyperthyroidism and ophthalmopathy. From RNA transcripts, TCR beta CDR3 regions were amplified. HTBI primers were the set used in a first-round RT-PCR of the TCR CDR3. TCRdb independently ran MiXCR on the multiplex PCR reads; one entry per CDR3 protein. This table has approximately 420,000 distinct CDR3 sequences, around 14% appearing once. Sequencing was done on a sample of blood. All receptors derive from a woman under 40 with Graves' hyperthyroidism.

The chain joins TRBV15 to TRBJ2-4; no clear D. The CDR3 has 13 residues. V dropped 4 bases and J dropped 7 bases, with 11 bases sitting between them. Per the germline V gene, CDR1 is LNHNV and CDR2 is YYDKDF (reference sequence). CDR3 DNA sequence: TGTGCCACCAGCATAGCTGGGTTCAACATTCAGTACTTC. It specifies CATSIAGFNIQYF.

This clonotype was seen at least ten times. This CDR3 reads CASRGQKGTEAFF. The CDR3 DNA follows: TGTGCCAGCAGAGGACAGAAGGGAACTGAAGCTTTCTTT. The V gene is TRBV6-2 or TRBV6-3, the J gene TRBJ1-1; the D gene is possibly TRBD1 (6 bases). This CDR3 is built from 13 residues. Trimming took off 6 bases at V and 5 bases at J, with 13 bases between the two ends. Germline lookup yields CDR1 MNHEY and CDR2 SVGEGT.

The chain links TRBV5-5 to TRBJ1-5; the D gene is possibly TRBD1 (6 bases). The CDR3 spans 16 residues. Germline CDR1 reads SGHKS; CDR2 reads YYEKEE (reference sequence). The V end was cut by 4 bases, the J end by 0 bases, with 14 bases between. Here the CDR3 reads CASSLQGSLSNQPQHF. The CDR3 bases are TGTGCCAGCAGCCTGCAGGGGAGTCTTAGCAATCAGCCCCAGCATTTT.

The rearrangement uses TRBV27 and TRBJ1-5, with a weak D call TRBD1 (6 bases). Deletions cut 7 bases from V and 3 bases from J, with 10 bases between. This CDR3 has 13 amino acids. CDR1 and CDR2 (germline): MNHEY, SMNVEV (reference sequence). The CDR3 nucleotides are TGTGCCAGCAAAACAGGGTTCAATCAGCCCCAGCATTTT. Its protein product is CASKTGFNQPQHF.

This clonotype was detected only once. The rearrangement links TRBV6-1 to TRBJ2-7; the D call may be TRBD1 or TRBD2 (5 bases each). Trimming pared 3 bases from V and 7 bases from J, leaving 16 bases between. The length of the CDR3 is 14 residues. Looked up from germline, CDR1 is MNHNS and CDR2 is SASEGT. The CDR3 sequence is CASSDEPGRGEQYF. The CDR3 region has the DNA TGTGCCAGCAGTGACGAGCCGGGAAGGGGAGAGCAGTACTTC.

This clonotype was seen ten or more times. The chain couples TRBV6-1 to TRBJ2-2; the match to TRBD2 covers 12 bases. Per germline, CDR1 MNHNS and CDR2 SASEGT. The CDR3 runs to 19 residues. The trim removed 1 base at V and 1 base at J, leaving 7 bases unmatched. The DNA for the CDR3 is TGTGCCAGCAGTGAAGGGACTAGCGGGACAGACAAGAACACCGGGGAGCTGTTTTTT. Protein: CASSEGTSGTDKNTGELFF.

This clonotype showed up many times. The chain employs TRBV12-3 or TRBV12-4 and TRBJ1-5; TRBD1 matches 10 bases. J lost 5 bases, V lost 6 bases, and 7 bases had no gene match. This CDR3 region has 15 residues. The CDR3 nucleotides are TGTGCCAGCAGGGGACAGGGGACCGCTTATCAGCCCCAGCATTTT. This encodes CASRGQGTAYQPQHF.

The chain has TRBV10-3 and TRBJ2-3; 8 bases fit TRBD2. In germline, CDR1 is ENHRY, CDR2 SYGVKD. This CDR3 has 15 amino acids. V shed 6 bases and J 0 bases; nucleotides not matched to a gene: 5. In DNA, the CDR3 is TGTGCCATCAGACTTAGCGGGGCTAGCACAGATACGCAGTATTTT. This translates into CAIRLSGASTDTQYF.

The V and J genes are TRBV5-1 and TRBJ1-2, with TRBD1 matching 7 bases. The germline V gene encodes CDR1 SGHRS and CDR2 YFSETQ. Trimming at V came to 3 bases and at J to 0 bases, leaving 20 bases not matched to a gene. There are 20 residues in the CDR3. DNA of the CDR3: TGCGCCAGCAGCTCGTTCAGAACAGGGGACCCTCGGCCTCCTAACTATGGCTACACCTTC. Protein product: CASSSFRTGDPRPPNYGYTF.

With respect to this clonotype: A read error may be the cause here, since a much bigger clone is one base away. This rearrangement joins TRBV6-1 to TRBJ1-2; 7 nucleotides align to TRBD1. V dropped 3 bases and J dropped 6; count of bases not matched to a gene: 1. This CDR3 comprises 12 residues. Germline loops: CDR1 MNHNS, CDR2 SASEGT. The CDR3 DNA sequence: TGTGCCAGCAGTGAGACAGGGAATGGCTACACCTTC. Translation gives CASSETGNGYTF.

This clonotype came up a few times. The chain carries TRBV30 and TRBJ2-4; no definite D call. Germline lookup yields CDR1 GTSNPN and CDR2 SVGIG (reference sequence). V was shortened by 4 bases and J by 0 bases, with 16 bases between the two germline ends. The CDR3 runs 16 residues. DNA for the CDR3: TGTGCCTGGAATGTAGGGCCACTTCTAGCCAAAAACATTCAGTACTTC. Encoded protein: CAWNVGPLLAKNIQYF.

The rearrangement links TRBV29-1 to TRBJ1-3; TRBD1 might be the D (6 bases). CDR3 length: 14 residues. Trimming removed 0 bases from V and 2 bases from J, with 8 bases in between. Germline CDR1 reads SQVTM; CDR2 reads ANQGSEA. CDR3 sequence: CSVEEGGTGNTIYF. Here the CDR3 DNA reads TGCAGCGTTGAAGAAGGGGGAACTGGAAACACCATATATTTT.

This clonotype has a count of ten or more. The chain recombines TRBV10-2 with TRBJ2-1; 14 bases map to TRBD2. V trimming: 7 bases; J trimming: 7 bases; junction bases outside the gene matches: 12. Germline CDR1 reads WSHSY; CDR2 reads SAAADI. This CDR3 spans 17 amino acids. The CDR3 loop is CASTATSGRVIGNEQFF. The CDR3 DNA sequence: TGCGCCAGCACTGCGACTAGCGGGAGGGTAATTGGAAATGAGCAGTTCTTC.

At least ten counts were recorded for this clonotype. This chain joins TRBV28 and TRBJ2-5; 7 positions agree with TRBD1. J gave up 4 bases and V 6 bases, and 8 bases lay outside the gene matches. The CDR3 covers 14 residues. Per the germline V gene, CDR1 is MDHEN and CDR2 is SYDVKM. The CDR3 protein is CASRPLGGSETQYF. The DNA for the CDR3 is TGTGCCAGCAGGCCTCTAGGGGGCTCAGAGACCCAGTACTTC.

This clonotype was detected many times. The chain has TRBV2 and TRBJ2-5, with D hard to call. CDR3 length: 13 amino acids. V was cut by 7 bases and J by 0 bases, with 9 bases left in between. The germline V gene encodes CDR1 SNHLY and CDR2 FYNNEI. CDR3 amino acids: CASMSTNQETQYF. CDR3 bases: TGTGCCAGCATGAGTACAAACCAAGAGACCCAGTACTTC.

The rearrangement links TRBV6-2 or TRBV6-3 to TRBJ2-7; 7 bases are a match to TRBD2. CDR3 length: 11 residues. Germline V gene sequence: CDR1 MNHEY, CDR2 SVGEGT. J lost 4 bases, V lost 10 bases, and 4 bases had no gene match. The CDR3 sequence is CATVGGYEQYF. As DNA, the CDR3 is TGTGCCACCGTGGGGGGGTACGAGCAGTACTTC.

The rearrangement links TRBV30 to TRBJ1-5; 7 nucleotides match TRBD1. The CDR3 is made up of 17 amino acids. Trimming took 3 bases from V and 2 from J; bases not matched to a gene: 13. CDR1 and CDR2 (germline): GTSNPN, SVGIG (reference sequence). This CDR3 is CAWSSDRDSYGNQPQHF. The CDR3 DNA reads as TGTGCCTGGAGCTCCGACAGGGACTCGTACGGCAATCAGCCCCAGCATTTT.

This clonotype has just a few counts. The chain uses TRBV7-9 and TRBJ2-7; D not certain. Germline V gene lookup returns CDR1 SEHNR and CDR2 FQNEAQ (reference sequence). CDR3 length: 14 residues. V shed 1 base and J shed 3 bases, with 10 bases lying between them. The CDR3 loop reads CASSLVLEGYEQYF. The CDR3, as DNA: TGTGCCAGCAGCTTAGTCCTAGAAGGCTACGAGCAGTACTTC.